Below are 32 T cell receptor beta chains sequenced from a single sample in a study of somatic mutations in cytotoxic T cells in rheumatoid arthritis. The method was immunoSEQ multiplex PCR; TCRdb's version includes in-frame clones alone and lacks a portion of them. Found here are more than 9,000 clones, 60% to 80% of them singletons; the top ten hold just over 35%. Sequencing used CD8+ T cells sorted from blood. These receptor sequences come from an adult with rheumatoid arthritis.

V and J are TRBV18 and TRBJ1-2, with TRBD1 identical over 7 bases. Germline values: CDR1 KGHSH, CDR2 LQKENI. The CDR3 sequence is 13 residues long. J lost 13 bases, V lost 4 bases, and 12 bases had no gene match. In nucleotides, the CDR3 is TGTGCCAGCTCACTTCCCCTTGACAGGGTTGGCACCTTC. Its translation: CASSLPLDRVGTF.

This chain connects TRBV27 to TRBJ1-2, with D perhaps TRBD1 (6 bases). CDR3 length equals 13 residues. Trimming took 6 bases from V and 4 from J, leaving 12 bases between them. Germline V gives CDR1 MNHEY, CDR2 SMNVEV (reference sequence). CDR3 nucleotides: TGTGCCAGCAGACCCGGACAGTCCTATGGCTACACCTTC. It translates to CASRPGQSYGYTF.

This clone is termed medium-sized. The CDR3 loop is CASSSRPDKQNTEAFF. The CDR3 nucleotides are TGTGCCAGCAGCTCCAGACCGGACAAACAGAACACTGAAGCTTTCTTT. The chain employs TRBV13 and TRBJ1-1, with D tentatively TRBD1 (5 bases). The CDR3 extends over 16 amino acids. V was clipped by 4 bases and J by 1 base, with 16 bases between them. Germline loops: CDR1 PRHDT, CDR2 FYEKMQ (reference sequence).

The chain carries TRBV13 and TRBJ1-5; D is possibly TRBD1 (5 bases). Germline assignment: CDR1 PRHDT and CDR2 FYEKMQ (reference sequence). V was cut by 5 bases and J by 3 bases, with 8 bases left in between. The length of the CDR3 is 13 residues. CDR3 sequence (DNA): TGTGCCAGCAGCCAGGGTGTCAATCAGCCCCAGCATTTT. As protein: CASSQGVNQPQHF.

This clone was counted a single time. V usage is TRBV5-4 and J usage is TRBJ2-7; D remains ambiguous. Germline V gene data show CDR1 as SGHNT and CDR2 as YYREEE (reference sequence). V shed 4 bases and J shed 0 bases, with 14 bases lying between them. The CDR3 length is 15 residues. The CDR3 region is CASSASAGSSYEQYF. The DNA of the CDR3 is TGTGCCAGCAGCGCCTCGGCAGGCAGCTCCTACGAGCAGTACTTC.

This clone was counted between two and nine times. CDR3 residues: CASSLDNWGTEAFF. Written as DNA, the CDR3 is TGTGCCAGTAGTTTGGATAACTGGGGCACTGAAGCTTTCTTT. The J gene is TRBJ1-1, the V gene TRBV19, with D unresolved. In germline, CDR1 is LNHDA, CDR2 SQIVND (reference sequence). This CDR3 spans 14 amino acids. The V and J ends lost 5 bases and 4 bases respectively, with 14 bases between them.

The V and J genes are TRBV7-8 and TRBJ1-1; TRBD1 is a possible D gene (5 bases). This CDR3 region has 13 residues. Germline V gene data show CDR1 as SGHVS and CDR2 as FQNEAQ. Between the trimmed V and J ends, which lost 1 base and 6 bases, there was a span of 9 bases. The CDR3 region has the DNA TGTGCCAGCAGCTTAGGCAGGGCGCCTGAAGCTTTCTTT. Protein: CASSLGRAPEAFF.

The chain recombines TRBV25-1 with TRBJ2-5, with 10 bases identical to TRBD1. The CDR3 extends over 14 amino acids. Per the germline V gene, CDR1 is MGHDK and CDR2 is SYGVNS. The V gene end was trimmed by 3 bases and the J gene end by 7 bases; junction bases not matched to a gene: 5. CDR3 amino acids: CASSDDRGLGTQYF. As DNA, the CDR3 is TGTGCCAGCAGTGATGACAGGGGGCTGGGGACCCAGTACTTC.

The gene calls are TRBV4-1 and TRBJ2-3, with 16 bases lining up with TRBD2. The trim removed 1 base at V and 1 base at J, leaving 5 bases unmatched. Germline loops: CDR1 MGHRA, CDR2 YSYEKL. The CDR3 covers 19 residues. Written as DNA, the CDR3 is TGCGCCAGCAGCCAAGCGGGACTAGCGGGGGGGCCGGGCACAGATACGCAGTATTTT. Its translation: CASSQAGLAGGPGTDTQYF.

J is TRBJ1-1 and V is TRBV2, with D possibly being TRBD1 (5 bases). With 6 bases removed from V and 4 bases from J, the gap between germline ends came to 15 bases. CDR1 is SNHLY and CDR2 is FYNNEI in the germline V gene. The CDR3 is made up of 14 amino acids. The CDR3 nucleotides read TGTGCCAGCAGGGCCGGCGGAGGGGTCACTGAAGCTTTCTTT. Translation gives CASRAGGGVTEAFF.

V is TRBV9 and J is TRBJ2-7; TRBD1 might be the D (5 bases). Germline CDR1 and CDR2: SGDLS and YYNGEE. V was cut by 0 bases and J by 1 base, with 11 bases left in between. This CDR3 has 15 residues. The CDR3: CASSVGVGASYEQYF. Here the CDR3 DNA reads TGTGCCAGCAGCGTAGGTGTTGGGGCTTCCTACGAGCAGTACTTC. Full variable domain (rest looked up from reference TRBV9 and TRBJ2-7): DSGVTQTPKHLITATGQRVTLRCSPRSGDLSVYWYQQSLDQGLQFLIQYYNGEERAKGNILERFSAQQFPDLHSELNLSSLELGDSALYFCASSVGVGASYEQYFGPGTRLTVT.

V gene TRBV9 combines with J gene TRBJ2-3, with TRBD2 identical over 13 bases. Germline-derived CDR1 and CDR2 are SGDLS and YYNGEE. J was trimmed by 1 base and V by 3 bases; bases with no gene match: 2. This CDR3 comprises 16 residues. The CDR3 reads CASSDGLAGGTDTQYF. DNA of the CDR3: TGTGCCAGCAGCGACGGACTAGCGGGGGGCACAGATACGCAGTATTTT.

This chain connects TRBV4-3 to TRBJ2-1; D could derive from TRBD1 or TRBD2 (5 bases each). V gave up 1 base and J gave up 6 bases, with 19 bases separating them. Germline CDR1 is LGHNA and CDR2 is YSLEER. The CDR3 runs 17 residues. Here the CDR3 DNA reads TGCGCCAGCAGCCAAGGTCGGAGACGAGGGGCTCGCAATGAGCAGTTCTTC. Amino acid sequence: CASSQGRRRGARNEQFF.

The chain recombines TRBV7-3 with TRBJ2-3; D is ambiguous. The CDR3 spans 16 residues. The germline V and J ends were trimmed by 2 bases and 0 bases, with 12 bases remaining between them. Germline V lookup: CDR1 SGHTA, CDR2 FQGTGA. The CDR3 coding sequence is TGTGCCAGCAGCTTAGGCCACAAATCGAGCACAGATACGCAGTATTTT. Translation gives CASSLGHKSSTDTQYF.

This clone was seen a handful of times. The chain joins TRBV21-1 to TRBJ2-7; the DNA was not compared with TRBD1, the D call given in the table. TRBV21-1 has pseudogene status. The CDR3 is 16 amino acids. The DNA for the CDR3 is TGTGCCAGCAGCCAGAAAGGACAGGGTCTTACCTACGAGCAGTACTTC. Protein product: CASSQKGQGLTYEQYF.

The chain combines TRBV7-3 with TRBJ2-3; 10 positions match TRBD1. V was clipped by 5 bases and J by 5 bases; unmatched bases: 7. The germline gives CDR1 SGHTA, CDR2 FQGTGA. The CDR3 covers 15 residues. The CDR3 DNA is TGTGCCAGCAGCGTCGGGACAGGGGTGTTAGATACGCAGTATTTT. It is translated as CASSVGTGVLDTQYF.

The table lists this clone with a few counts. The rearrangement links TRBV27 to TRBJ1-2; D is ambiguous. In germline, CDR1 is MNHEY, CDR2 SMNVEV (reference sequence). The CDR3 is made up of 14 amino acids. Trimming removed 3 bases at V and 0 bases at J, with 8 bases between. The CDR3 loop reads CASSFAETNYGYTF. CDR3 bases: TGTGCCAGCAGTTTCGCTGAAACTAACTATGGCTACACCTTC.

The chain is built from TRBV15 and TRBJ2-2; D gene ambiguous. The CDR3 is 13 amino acids. The germline gives CDR1 LNHNV, CDR2 YYDKDF (reference sequence). Trimming pared 6 bases from V and 6 bases from J, leaving 11 bases between. The CDR3 is CATSRTYAGELFF. CDR3 bases: TGTGCCACCAGTCGGACGTACGCCGGGGAGCTGTTTTTT.

The CDR3 sequence: CASSQDRRGWDEQFF. In nucleotides, the CDR3 is TGTGCCAGCAGCCAAGATCGCAGGGGATGGGATGAGCAGTTCTTC. The V and J genes are TRBV14 and TRBJ2-1, with a tentative D call TRBD1 (6 bases). Germline V gene sequence: CDR1 SGHDN, CDR2 FVKESK. The CDR3 contains 15 residues. The V gene lost 0 bases and the J gene lost 8 bases, with 14 bases spanning the gap. The complete variable domain, with remaining parts taken from reference TRBV14 and TRBJ2-1, reads EAGVTQFPSHSVIEKGQTVTLRCDPISGHDNLYWYRRVMGKEIKFLLHFVKESKQDESGMPNNRFLAERTGGTYSTLKVQPAELEDSGVYFCASSQDRRGWDEQFFGPGTRLTVL.

This chain links TRBV7-9 with TRBJ2-5, with TRBD2 matching over 7 bases. V dropped 1 base and J dropped 1; count of bases not matched to a gene: 12. CDR1 and CDR2 from the germline V gene are SEHNR and FQNEAQ (reference sequence). The CDR3 has 18 residues. The CDR3 reads CASSLGTRQAGTQETQYF. CDR3 in DNA: TGTGCCAGCAGCTTAGGTACCCGACAAGCGGGGACCCAAGAGACCCAGTACTTC.

This chain joins TRBV30 and TRBJ1-2, with 7 bases that match TRBD1. Germline lookup yields CDR1 GTSNPN and CDR2 SVGIG (reference sequence). V lost 1 base and J lost 7; bases outside the gene matches: 3. The CDR3 contains 12 residues. The CDR3 region has the DNA TGTGCCTGGAGTGACAGGGGTGGTGGCTACACCTTC. Protein: CAWSDRGGGYTF.

This clone was counted only a few times. The chain couples TRBV5-1 to TRBJ1-5, with TRBD1 matching 10 bases. Germline lookup yields CDR1 SGHRS and CDR2 YFSETQ. V trimming: 2 bases; J trimming: 11 bases; junction bases outside the gene matches: 7. The CDR3 loop spans 14 amino acids. The CDR3 reads CASSFGQGDEAQHF. CDR3 nucleotide sequence: TGCGCCAGCAGCTTCGGACAGGGGGACGAGGCCCAGCATTTT.

V is TRBV30 and J is TRBJ1-1; the D is unclear. The germline V gene has CDR1 GTSNPN and CDR2 SVGIG (reference sequence). CDR3 size: 16 residues. The V end lost 0 bases, the J end lost 0 bases, and 14 bases lay between the germline ends. Here the CDR3 reads CAWSVQVRSMNTEAFF. In DNA form, the CDR3 reads TGTGCCTGGAGTGTCCAGGTCCGCTCGATGAACACTGAAGCTTTCTTT.

The chain employs TRBV4-1 and TRBJ2-7; 7 bases are shared with TRBD2. Germline V gene data show CDR1 as MGHRA and CDR2 as YSYEKL. Unmatched junction bases numbered 11, after V lost 4 bases and J lost 5 bases. CDR3 size: 15 residues. The CDR3 DNA sequence: TGCGCCAGCAGCCGGGAGGGACCTCGGGACCACGAGCAGTACTTC. Protein product: CASSREGPRDHEQYF.

The rearrangement joins TRBV2 to TRBJ1-5, with TRBD1 as a possible D gene (5 bases). The CDR3 length is 15 residues. V gave up 1 base and J gave up 7 bases, with 14 bases separating them. The germline CDR1 and CDR2 sequences are SNHLY and FYNNEI. The chain's CDR3 is CASSEEGRAQQPQHF. CDR3 nucleotides: TGTGCCAGCAGTGAAGAGGGGAGAGCGCAACAGCCCCAGCATTTT. Full variable domain (missing parts from reference TRBV2 and TRBJ1-5): EPEVTQTPSHQVTQMGQEVILRCVPISNHLYFYWYRQILGQKVEFLVSFYNNEISEKSEIFDDQFSVERPDGSNFTLKIRSTKLEDSAMYFCASSEEGRAQQPQHFGDGTRLSIL.

This chain joins TRBV7-9 and TRBJ1-1; D is ambiguous. Germline V gene lookup returns CDR1 SEHNR and CDR2 FQNEAQ (reference sequence). The CDR3 sequence is 15 residues long. Trimming took 6 bases from V and 0 from J, leaving 14 bases between them. The CDR3 spells CASRSTVRMNTEAFF. As DNA, the CDR3 is TGTGCCAGCAGATCCACGGTGCGCATGAACACTGAAGCTTTCTTT.

This rearrangement joins TRBV4-2 to TRBJ2-5, with 8 bases identical to TRBD1. The V gene's germline CDR1 is LGHNA and CDR2 YNFKEQ. The CDR3 consists of 15 residues. After removal of 4 bases from V and 1 base from J, the junction contained 5 bases not matched to a gene. The CDR3, as DNA: TGTGCCAGCAGCCCGAGGACAGGGTCCCAAGAGACCCAGTACTTC. Translated: CASSPRTGSQETQYF.

With regard to this clone: Additional DNA sequences in this sample encode the identical CDR3. The chain carries TRBV29-1 and TRBJ2-5; D is unresolved. Germline loops: CDR1 SQVTM, CDR2 ANQGSEA. The V gene lost 3 bases and the J gene lost 5 bases, with 7 bases spanning the gap. This CDR3 contains 11 residues. CDR3 DNA sequence: TGCAGCGTTGAGAGGCAGGAGACCCAGTACTTC. Translated: CSVERQETQYF.

V usage is TRBV15 and J usage is TRBJ2-1; the match to TRBD1 covers 9 bases. Germline V gene data show CDR1 as LNHNV and CDR2 as YYDKDF (reference sequence). CDR3 length: 15 amino acids. V shed 1 base and J 6 bases; nucleotides not matched to a gene: 4. CDR3 amino acids: CATSRGDRDVNEQFF. CDR3 coding DNA: TGTGCCACCAGCAGAGGGGACAGGGATGTCAATGAGCAGTTCTTC.

This clone was recorded only once. The V call is TRBV9, the J call TRBJ2-7, with TRBD2 identical over 13 bases. Unmatched junction bases numbered 10, after V lost 4 bases and J lost 6 bases. Germline V CDR1 and CDR2: SGDLS, YYNGEE. There are 16 residues in the CDR3. The CDR3 DNA sequence: TGTGCCAGCAGCCCCTGGACTAGCGGGGGTTCAGGCGAGCAGTACTTC. This codes for CASSPWTSGGSGEQYF.

The chain combines TRBV7-8 with TRBJ2-7, with a weak D call TRBD1 (6 bases). Trimming removed 6 bases from V and 0 bases from J, with 15 bases in between. Germline CDR1 reads SGHVS; CDR2 reads FQNEAQ. There are 15 residues in the CDR3. The CDR3, as DNA: TGTGCCAGCAGACCCACCCGGGACAACTCCTACGAGCAGTACTTC. Translated: CASRPTRDNSYEQYF.

This clone was counted between two and nine times. V and J are TRBV28 and TRBJ2-2, with a weak D call TRBD2 (5 bases). The germline V and J ends were trimmed by 3 bases and 6 bases, with 11 bases remaining between them. Germline V lookup: CDR1 MDHEN, CDR2 SYDVKM. This CDR3 is built from 14 residues. CDR3 coding DNA: TGTGCCAGCAGTTTTGGAGGTCAAGCCGGGGAGCTGTTTTTT. Translated: CASSFGGQAGELFF.